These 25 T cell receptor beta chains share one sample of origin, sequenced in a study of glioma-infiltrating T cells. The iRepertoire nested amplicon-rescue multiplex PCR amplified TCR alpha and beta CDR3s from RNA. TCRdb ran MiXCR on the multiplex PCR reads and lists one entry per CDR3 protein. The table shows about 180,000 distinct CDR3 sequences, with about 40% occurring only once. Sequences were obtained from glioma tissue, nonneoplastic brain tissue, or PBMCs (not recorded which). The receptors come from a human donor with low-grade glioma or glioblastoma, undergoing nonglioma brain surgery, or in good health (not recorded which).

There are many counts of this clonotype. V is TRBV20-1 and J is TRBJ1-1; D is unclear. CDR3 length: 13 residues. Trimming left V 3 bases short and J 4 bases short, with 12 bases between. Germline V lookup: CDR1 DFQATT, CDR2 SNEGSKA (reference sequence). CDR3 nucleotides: TGCAGTGCTAGTCAAGATTGGGTCACTGAAGCTTTCTTT. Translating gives CSASQDWVTEAFF.

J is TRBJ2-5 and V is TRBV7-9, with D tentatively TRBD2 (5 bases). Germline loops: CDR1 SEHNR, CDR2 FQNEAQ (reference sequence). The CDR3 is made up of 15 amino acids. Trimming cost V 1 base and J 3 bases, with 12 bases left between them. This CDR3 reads CASSLVIGGKETQYF. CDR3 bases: TGTGCCAGCAGCTTAGTCATCGGAGGTAAAGAGACCCAGTACTTC.

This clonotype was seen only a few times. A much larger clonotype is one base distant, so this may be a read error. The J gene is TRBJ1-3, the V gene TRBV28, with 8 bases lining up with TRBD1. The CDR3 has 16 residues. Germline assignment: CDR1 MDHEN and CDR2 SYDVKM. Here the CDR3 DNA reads TGTGCCAGCAGTTCCAGGACAGGGTTCTCTGGAAACGCCATATATTTT. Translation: CASSSRTGFSGNAIYF.

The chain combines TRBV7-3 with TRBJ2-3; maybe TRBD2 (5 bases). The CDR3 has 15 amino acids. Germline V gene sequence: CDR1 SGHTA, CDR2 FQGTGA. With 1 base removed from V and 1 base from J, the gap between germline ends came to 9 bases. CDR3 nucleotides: TGTGCCAGCAGCTTAAGACCGAGGGGCACAGATACGCAGTATTTT. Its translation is CASSLRPRGTDTQYF.

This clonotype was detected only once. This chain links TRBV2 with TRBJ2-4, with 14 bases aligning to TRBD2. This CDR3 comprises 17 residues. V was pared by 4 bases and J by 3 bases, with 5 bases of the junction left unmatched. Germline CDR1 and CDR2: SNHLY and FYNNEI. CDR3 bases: TGTGCCAGCAGTGCCCAGGGACTAGCGGGAGACAAAAACATTCAGTACTTC. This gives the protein CASSAQGLAGDKNIQYF.

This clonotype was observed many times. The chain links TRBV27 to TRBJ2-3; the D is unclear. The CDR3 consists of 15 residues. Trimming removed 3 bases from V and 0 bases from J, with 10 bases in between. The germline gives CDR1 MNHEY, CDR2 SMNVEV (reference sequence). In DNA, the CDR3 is TGTGCCAGCAGTTTTTTAGGGCTGAGCACAGATACGCAGTATTTT. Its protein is CASSFLGLSTDTQYF.

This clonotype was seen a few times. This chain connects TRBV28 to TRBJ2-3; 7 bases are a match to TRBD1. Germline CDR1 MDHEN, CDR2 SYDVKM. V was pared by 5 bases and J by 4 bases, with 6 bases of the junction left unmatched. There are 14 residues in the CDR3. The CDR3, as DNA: TGTGCCAGCAGTCCGGGACAGCTGTCAGATACGCAGTATTTT. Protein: CASSPGQLSDTQYF.

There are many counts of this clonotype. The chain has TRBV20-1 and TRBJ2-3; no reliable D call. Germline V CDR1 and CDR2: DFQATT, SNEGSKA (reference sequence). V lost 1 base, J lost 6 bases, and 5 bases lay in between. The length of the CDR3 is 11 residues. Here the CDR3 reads CSARVMDTQYF. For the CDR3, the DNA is TGCAGTGCTAGAGTTATGGATACGCAGTATTTT.

CDR3 loop: CSVATDYQPQHF. The DNA of the CDR3 is TGCAGCGTTGCGACAGATTATCAGCCCCAGCATTTT. V gene TRBV29-1 combines with J gene TRBJ1-5; TRBD1 might be the D (5 bases). This CDR3 is 12 amino acids long. V was shortened by 4 bases and J by 5 bases, with 9 bases between the two germline ends. The V gene's germline CDR1 is SQVTM and CDR2 ANQGSEA.

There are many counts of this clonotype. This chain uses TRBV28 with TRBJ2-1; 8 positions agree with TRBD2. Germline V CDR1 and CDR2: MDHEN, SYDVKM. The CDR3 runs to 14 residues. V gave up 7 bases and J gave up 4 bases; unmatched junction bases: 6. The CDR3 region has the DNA TGTGCCAGCACAAAACTAGCGGTATACAATGAGCAGTTCTTC. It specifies CASTKLAVYNEQFF.

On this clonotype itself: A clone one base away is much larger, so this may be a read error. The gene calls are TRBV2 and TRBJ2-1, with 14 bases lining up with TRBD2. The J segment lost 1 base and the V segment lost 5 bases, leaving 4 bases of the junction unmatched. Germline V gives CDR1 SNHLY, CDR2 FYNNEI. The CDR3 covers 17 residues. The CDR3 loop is CASSYRTSGRSYNEQFF. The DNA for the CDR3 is TGTGCCAGCAGTTACCGGACTAGCGGGAGGTCCTACAATGAGCAGTTCTTC.

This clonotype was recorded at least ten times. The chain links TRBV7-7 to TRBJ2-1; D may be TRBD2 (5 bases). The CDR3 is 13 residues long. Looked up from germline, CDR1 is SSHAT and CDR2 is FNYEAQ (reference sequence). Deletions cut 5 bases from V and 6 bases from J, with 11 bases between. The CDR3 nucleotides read TGTGCCAGCAGCCCGGACGGAGGCAATGAGCAGTTCTTC. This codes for CASSPDGGNEQFF.

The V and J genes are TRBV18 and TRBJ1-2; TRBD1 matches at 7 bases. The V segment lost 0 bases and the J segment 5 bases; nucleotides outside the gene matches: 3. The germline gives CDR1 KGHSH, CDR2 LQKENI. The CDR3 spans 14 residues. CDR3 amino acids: CASSPPGTVYGYTF. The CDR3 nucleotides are TGTGCCAGCTCACCACCCGGGACAGTATATGGCTACACCTTC.

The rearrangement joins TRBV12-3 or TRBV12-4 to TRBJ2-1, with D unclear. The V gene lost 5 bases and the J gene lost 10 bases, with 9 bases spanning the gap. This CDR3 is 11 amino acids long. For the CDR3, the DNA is TGTGCCAGCAGTACCTGGGGAGAGCAGTTCTTC. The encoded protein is CASSTWGEQFF.

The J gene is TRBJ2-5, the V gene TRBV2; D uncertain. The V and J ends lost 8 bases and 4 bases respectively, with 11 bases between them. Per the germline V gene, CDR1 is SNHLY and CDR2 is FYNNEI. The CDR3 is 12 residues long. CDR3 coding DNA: TGTGCCAGCGCCTTTCGAGTAGAGACCCAGTACTTC. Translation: CASAFRVETQYF.

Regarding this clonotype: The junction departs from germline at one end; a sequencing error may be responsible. CDR3 residues: CVSKLLAGTSTDTQYF. In DNA, the CDR3 is TGTGTCAGCAAATTGCTAGCGGGGACTAGCACAGATACGCAGTATTTT. The genes are TRBV7-9 and TRBJ2-3; 9 bases line up with TRBD2. Per the germline V gene, CDR1 is SEHNR and CDR2 is FQNEAQ (reference sequence). This CDR3 region has 16 residues.

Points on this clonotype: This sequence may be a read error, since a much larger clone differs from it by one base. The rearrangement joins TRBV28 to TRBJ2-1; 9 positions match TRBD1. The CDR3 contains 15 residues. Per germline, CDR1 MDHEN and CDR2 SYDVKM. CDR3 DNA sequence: TGTGCCAGCAGTTCCGGGACAGGGTCGGGGAATGAGAAGTTCTTC. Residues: CASSSGTGSGNEKFF. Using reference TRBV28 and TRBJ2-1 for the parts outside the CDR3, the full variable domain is DVKVTQSSRYLVKRTGEKVFLECVQDMDHENMFWYRQDPGLGLRLIYFSYDVKMKEKGDIPEGYSVSREKKERFSLILESASTNQTSMYLCASSSGTGSGNEKFFGPGTRLTVL.

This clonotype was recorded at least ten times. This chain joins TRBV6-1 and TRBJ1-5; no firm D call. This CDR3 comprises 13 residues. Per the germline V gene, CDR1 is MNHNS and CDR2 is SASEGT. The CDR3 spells CAHREASNQPQHF. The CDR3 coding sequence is TGTGCTCACCGAGAGGCGAGCAATCAGCCCCAGCATTTT.

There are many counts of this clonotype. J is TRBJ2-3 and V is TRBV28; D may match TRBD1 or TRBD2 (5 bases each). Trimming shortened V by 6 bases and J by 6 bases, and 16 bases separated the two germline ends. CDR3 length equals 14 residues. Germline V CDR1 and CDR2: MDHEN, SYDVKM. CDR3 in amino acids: CASSLGTGSDTQYF. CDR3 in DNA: TGTGCCAGCAGCCTAGGGACGGGGAGCGATACGCAGTATTTT. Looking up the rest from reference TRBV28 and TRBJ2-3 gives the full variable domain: DVKVTQSSRYLVKRTGEKVFLECVQDMDHENMFWYRQDPGLGLRLIYFSYDVKMKEKGDIPEGYSVSREKKERFSLILESASTNQTSMYLCASSLGTGSDTQYFGPGTRLTVL.

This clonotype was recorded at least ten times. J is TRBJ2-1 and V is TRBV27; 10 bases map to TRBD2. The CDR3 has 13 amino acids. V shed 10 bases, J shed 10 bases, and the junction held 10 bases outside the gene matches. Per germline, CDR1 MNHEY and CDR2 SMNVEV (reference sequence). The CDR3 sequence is CATKREGLREQFF. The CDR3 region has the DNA TGTGCCACGAAGCGGGAGGGTCTCAGGGAGCAGTTCTTC.

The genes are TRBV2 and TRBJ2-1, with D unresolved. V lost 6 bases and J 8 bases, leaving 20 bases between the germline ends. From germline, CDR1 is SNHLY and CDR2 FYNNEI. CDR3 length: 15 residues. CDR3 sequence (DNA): TGTGCCAGCAGAGCTAACCGAGACCTTCCAGATGAGCAGTTCTTC. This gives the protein CASRANRDLPDEQFF.

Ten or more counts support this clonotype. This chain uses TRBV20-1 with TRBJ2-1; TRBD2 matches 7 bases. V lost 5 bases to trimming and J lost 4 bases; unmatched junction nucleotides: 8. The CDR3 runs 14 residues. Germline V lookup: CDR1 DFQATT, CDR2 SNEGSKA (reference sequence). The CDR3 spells CSASGGSGYNEQFF. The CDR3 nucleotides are TGCAGTGCTTCTGGCGGGAGTGGGTACAATGAGCAGTTCTTC.

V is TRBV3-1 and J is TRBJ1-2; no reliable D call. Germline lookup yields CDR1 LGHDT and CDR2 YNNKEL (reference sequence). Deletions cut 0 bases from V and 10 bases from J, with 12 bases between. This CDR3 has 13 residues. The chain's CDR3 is CASSQERVSLYTF. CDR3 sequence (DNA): TGTGCCAGCAGCCAAGAGCGGGTCAGCCTCTACACCTTC.

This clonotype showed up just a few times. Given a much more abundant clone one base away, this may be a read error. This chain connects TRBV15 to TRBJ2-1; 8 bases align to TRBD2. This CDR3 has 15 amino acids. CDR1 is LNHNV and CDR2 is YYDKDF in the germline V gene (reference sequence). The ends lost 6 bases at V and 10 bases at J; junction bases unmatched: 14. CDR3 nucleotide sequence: TGTGCCACCAGAAGGGAACGAGCTATAGCGGGAGAGCAGTTCTTC. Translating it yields CATRRERAIAGEQFF.

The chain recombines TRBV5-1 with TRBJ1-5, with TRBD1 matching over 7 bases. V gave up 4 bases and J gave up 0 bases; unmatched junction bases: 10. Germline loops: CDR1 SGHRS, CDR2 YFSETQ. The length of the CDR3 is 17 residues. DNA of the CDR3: TGCGCCAGCAGCCCCGGCGGAGGGACAGCTAGCAATCAGCCCCAGCATTTT. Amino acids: CASSPGGGTASNQPQHF.